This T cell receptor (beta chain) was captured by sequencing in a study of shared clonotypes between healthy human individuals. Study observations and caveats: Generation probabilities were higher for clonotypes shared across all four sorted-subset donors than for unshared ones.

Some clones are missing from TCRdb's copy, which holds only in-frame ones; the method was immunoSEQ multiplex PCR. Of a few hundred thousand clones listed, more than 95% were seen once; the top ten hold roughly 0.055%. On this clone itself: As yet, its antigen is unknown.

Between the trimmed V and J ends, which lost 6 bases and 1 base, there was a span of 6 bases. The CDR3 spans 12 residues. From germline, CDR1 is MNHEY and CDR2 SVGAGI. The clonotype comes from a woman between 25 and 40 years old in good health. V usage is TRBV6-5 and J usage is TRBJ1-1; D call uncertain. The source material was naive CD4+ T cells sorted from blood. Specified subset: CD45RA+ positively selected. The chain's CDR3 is CASSRQNTEAFF. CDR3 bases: TGTGCCAGCAGCAGACAGAACACTGAAGCTTTCTTT.